A selection of T cell receptor beta chains follows, all from one sample in a study of OX40 agonist ivuxolimab in advanced cancers. Sequenced by immunoSEQ multiplex PCR; TCRdb stores in-frame clones only, minus some. The repertoire holds 65,000 to 95,000 clones, roughly 94% seen once, with over 8.5% in the top ten. This specimen consisted of CD4+ or CD8+ T cells sorted from blood, obtained in a trial of the OX40 agonist ivuxolimab. All receptors come from an adult with an advanced solid tumor such as melanoma, head and neck, liver or kidney cancer. The CDR3 runs from the conserved cysteine through the conserved F or W. D genes are given only for firm matches. A clone size is listed for some rows: how often the clone was seen (once, few, many), or a class if it is expanded.

clone_size d_call j_call v_call cdr3_aa cdr3_nt
once TRBD1 TRBJ1-2 TRBV20-1 CRGTGEGYTF TGCAGGGGTACAGGGGAAGGCTACACCTTC
few NA TRBJ1-5 TRBV27 CASSSLGQPQHF TGTGCCAGCAGCTCCCTTGGACAGCCCCAGCATTTT
NA NA TRBJ1-3 TRBV29-1 CSVEVQAFSGNTIYF TGCAGCGTTGAGGTACAGGCGTTCTCTGGAAACACCATATATTTT
NA NA TRBJ2-3 TRBV30 CASEGGTDTQYF TGTGCCTCAGAGGGGGGGACAGATACGCAGTATTTT
NA TRBD1 TRBJ1-5 TRBV5-6 CASSAGQGNQPQHF TGTGCCAGCAGCGCAGGACAGGGCAATCAGCCCCAGCATTTT
NA TRBD2 TRBJ2-1 TRBV19 CAVNTAGARNEQFF TGTGCCGTTAACACAGCGGGAGCCAGGAATGAGCAGTTCTTC
NA TRBD1 TRBJ2-7 TRBV2 CAARDRGHEQYF TGTGCAGCCAGGGACAGGGGACACGAGCAGTACTTC
NA TRBD2 TRBJ2-7 TRBV4-3 CASSQETGQGRTSGGYEQYF TGCGCCAGCAGCCAAGAAACGGGACAGGGTCGGACTAGCGGGGGATACGAGCAGTACTTC
once NA TRBJ2-1 TRBV5-1 CASSLDREPYNEQFF TGCGCCAGCAGCTTGGACAGGGAGCCCTACAATGAGCAGTTCTTC
NA TRBD1 TRBJ1-1 TRBV5-4 CASSQSMDREAFF TGTGCCAGCAGCCAGTCGATGGACAGGGAAGCTTTCTTT
once TRBD1 TRBJ1-1 TRBV5-4 CASSLAPSGTGGRNTEAFF TGTGCCAGCAGCTTGGCGCCCTCCGGGACAGGGGGTAGGAACACTGAAGCTTTCTTT
NA NA TRBJ1-3 TRBV9 CASSAGSFPPGNTIYF TGTGCCAGCAGCGCGGGGTCGTTCCCTCCGGGAAACACCATATATTTT
once NA TRBJ1-3 TRBV7-6 CASSLEAPSGNTIYF TGTGCCAGCAGCTTAGAGGCCCCGTCTGGAAACACCATATATTTT
once NA TRBJ2-2 TRBV7-9 CASSFRQDINTGELFF TGTGCCAGCAGCTTCCGTCAGGACATAAACACCGGGGAGCTGTTTTTT
NA NA TRBJ2-5 TRBV10-3 CAISDPNWVDETQYF TGTGCCATCAGTGACCCCAACTGGGTGGACGAGACCCAGTACTTC
NA TRBD1 TRBJ2-3 TRBV18 CASSPIGTGLSRATDTQYF TGTGCCAGCTCACCAATCGGGACAGGGCTCTCCCGTGCCACAGATACGCAGTATTTT
NA NA TRBJ1-5 TRBV19 CASSPGTYSNQPQHF TGTGCCAGTAGTCCAGGGACTTATAGCAATCAGCCCCAGCATTTT
NA TRBD2 TRBJ2-1 TRBV9 CASSSRTSMGNEQFF TGTGCCAGCAGCTCCCGGACTAGCATGGGAAATGAGCAGTTCTTC
NA NA TRBJ2-5 TRBV9 CASSVEGGTKETQYF TGTGCCAGCAGCGTAGAGGGGGGAACAAAAGAGACCCAGTACTTC
NA NA TRBJ1-2 TRBV11-2 CASSLTYGGDGYTF TGTGCCAGCAGCTTGACTTACGGGGGGGATGGCTACACCTTC
NA TRBD1 TRBJ1-4 TRBV19 CASKRGQGNEKLFF TGTGCCAGTAAAAGGGGACAGGGTAATGAAAAACTGTTTTTT
NA NA TRBJ2-1 TRBV4-2 CASSQETGTIDNEQFF TGTGCCAGCAGCCAAGAAACCGGGACGATAGACAATGAGCAGTTCTTC
NA NA TRBJ1-2 TRBV4-3 CASSQSQGGYGYTF TGCGCCAGCAGCCAATCCCAGGGTGGCTATGGCTACACCTTC
NA TRBD1 TRBJ1-5 TRBV2 CASSGDRASSNQPQHF TGTGCCAGCAGTGGTGACAGGGCTTCTAGCAATCAGCCCCAGCATTTT
NA NA TRBJ2-3 TRBV5-1 CASTDDPPTTDTQYF TGCGCCAGCACCGACGACCCCCCAACCACAGATACGCAGTATTTT
NA NA TRBJ2-7 TRBV7-2 CASSFERPTYEQYF TGTGCCAGCAGCTTTGAGAGACCCACCTACGAGCAGTACTTC
NA NA TRBJ1-6 TRBV27 CASSLSARVNSPLHF TGTGCCAGCAGTTTATCTGCCAGGGTCAATTCACCCCTCCACTTT
NA NA TRBJ1-2 TRBV28 CASSLSGGAPHGYTF TGTGCCAGCAGTTTATCGGGGGGCGCCCCCCATGGCTACACCTTC
NA TRBD2 TRBJ2-7 TRBV5-4 CASSLGLANEQYF TGTGCCAGCAGCTTGGGACTAGCGAACGAGCAGTACTTC
NA TRBD2 TRBJ2-1 TRBV19 CASHPGGYNEQFF TGTGCCAGTCACCCGGGAGGATACAATGAGCAGTTCTTC
NA NA TRBJ1-2 TRBV28 CASSFTGEYGYTF TGTGCCAGCAGTTTTACCGGGGAATATGGCTACACCTTC
NA NA TRBJ2-1 TRBV6-6 CASSYVSEQFF TGTGCCAGCAGTTACGTATCTGAGCAGTTCTTC
NA NA TRBJ2-5 TRBV4-1 CASSHAPGVQETQYF TGCGCCAGCAGCCACGCCCCCGGGGTTCAAGAGACCCAGTACTTC
NA NA TRBJ1-4 TRBV7-9 CASSNLGDIATNEKLFF TGTGCCAGCAGCAACCTAGGGGACATCGCAACTAATGAAAAACTGTTTTTT
NA TRBD1 TRBJ2-1 TRBV11-1 CASSPDRGYNEQFF TGTGCCAGCAGCCCCGACAGGGGCTACAATGAGCAGTTCTTC
NA NA TRBJ1-4 TRBV7-2 CASSLGGGPEEKLFF TGTGCCAGCAGCTTAGGAGGGGGGCCGGAGGAAAAACTGTTTTTT
NA NA TRBJ2-2 TRBV7-6 CASRPPGGELFF TGTGCCAGCAGGCCTCCCGGGGGGGAGCTGTTTTTT
NA NA TRBJ2-1 TRBV4-3 CASSQGEGGEQFF TGCGCCAGCAGTCAAGGCGAGGGGGGTGAGCAGTTCTTC
NA NA TRBJ2-1 TRBV7-3 CASSPGLSLYEQFF TGTGCCAGCAGCCCAGGACTCTCTCTATATGAGCAGTTCTTC
NA TRBD1 TRBJ2-7 TRBV15 CATSTRYTGDDSYEQYF TGTGCCACCAGCACGCGATATACAGGGGACGACTCCTACGAGCAGTACTTC
NA TRBD1 TRBJ2-7 TRBV11-2 CASSLATGEYYEQYF TGTGCCAGCAGCTTAGCTACAGGGGAATACTACGAGCAGTACTTC
NA NA TRBJ2-2 TRBV7-6 CASSPEAQGDGELFF TGTGCCAGCAGCCCTGAGGCCCAGGGTGACGGGGAGCTGTTTTTT
NA NA TRBJ1-1 TRBV4-1 CASSQEPGSNTEAFF TGCGCCAGCAGCCAAGAACCGGGGAGCAACACTGAAGCTTTCTTT
NA TRBD1 TRBJ1-1 TRBV16 CASSPGDRGFAEAFF TGTGCCAGCAGCCCTGGGGACAGGGGGTTCGCTGAAGCTTTCTTT
NA NA TRBJ2-2 TRBV10-2 CATLDTGELFF TGCGCCACCCTGGACACCGGGGAGCTGTTTTTT
NA NA TRBJ2-7 TRBV19 CASSMPGELYEQYF TGTGCCAGTAGTATGCCCGGGGAACTCTACGAGCAGTACTTC
NA NA TRBJ2-2 TRBV9 CASSVFVQGPLAGELFF TGTGCCAGCAGCGTATTCGTCCAGGGGCCCCTAGCCGGGGAGCTGTTTTTT